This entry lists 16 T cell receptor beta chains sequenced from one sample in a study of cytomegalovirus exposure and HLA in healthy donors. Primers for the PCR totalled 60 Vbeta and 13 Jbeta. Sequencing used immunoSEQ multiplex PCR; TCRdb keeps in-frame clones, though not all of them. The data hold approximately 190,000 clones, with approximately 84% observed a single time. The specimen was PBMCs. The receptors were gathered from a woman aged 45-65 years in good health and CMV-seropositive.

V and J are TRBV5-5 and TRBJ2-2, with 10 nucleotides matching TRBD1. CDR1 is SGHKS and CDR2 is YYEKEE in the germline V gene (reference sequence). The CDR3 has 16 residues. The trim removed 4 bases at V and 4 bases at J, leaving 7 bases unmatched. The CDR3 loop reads CASSPSGQGFTGELFF. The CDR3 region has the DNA TGTGCCAGCAGCCCATCGGGACAGGGGTTCACCGGGGAGCTGTTTTTT.

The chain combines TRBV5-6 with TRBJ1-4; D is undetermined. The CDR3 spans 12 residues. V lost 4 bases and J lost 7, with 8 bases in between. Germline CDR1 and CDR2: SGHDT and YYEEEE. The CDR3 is CASSPRGEKLFF. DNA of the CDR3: TGTGCCAGCAGCCCCCGGGGTGAAAAACTGTTTTTT.

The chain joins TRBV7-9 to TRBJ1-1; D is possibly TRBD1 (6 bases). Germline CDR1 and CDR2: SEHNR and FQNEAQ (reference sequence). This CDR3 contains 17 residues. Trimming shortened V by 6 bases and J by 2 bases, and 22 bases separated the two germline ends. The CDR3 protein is CASSQSGGPPGNTEAFF. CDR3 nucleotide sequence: TGTGCCAGCAGTCAGTCGGGGGGGCCGCCGGGTAACACTGAAGCTTTCTTT. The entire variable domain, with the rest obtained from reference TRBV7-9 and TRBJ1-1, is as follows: DTGVSQNPRHKITKRGQNVTFRCDPISEHNRLYWYRQTLGQGPEFLTYFQNEAQLEKSRLLSDRFSAERPKGSFSTLEIQRTEQGDSAMYLCASSQSGGPPGNTEAFFGQGTRLTVV.

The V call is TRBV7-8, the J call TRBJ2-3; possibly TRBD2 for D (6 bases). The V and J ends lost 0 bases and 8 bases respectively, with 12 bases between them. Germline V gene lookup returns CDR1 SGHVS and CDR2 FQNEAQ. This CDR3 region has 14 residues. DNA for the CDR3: TGTGCCAGCAGCTTAGCGCTAAAGGGAGGTACGCAGTATTTT. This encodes CASSLALKGGTQYF. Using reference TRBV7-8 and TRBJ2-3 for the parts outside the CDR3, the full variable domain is GAGVSQSPRYKVAKRGQDVALRCDPISGHVSLFWYQQALGQGPEFLTYFQNEAQLDKSGLPSDRFFAERPEGSVSTLKIQRTQQEDSAVYLCASSLALKGGTQYFGPGTRLTVL.

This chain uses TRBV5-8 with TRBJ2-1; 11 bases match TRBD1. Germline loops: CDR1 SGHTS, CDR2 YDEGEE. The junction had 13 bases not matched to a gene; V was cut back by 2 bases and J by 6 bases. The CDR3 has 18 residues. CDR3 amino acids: CASSLDGWWTGGINEQFF. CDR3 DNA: TGTGCCAGCAGCTTAGATGGCTGGTGGACAGGGGGCATCAATGAGCAGTTCTTC.

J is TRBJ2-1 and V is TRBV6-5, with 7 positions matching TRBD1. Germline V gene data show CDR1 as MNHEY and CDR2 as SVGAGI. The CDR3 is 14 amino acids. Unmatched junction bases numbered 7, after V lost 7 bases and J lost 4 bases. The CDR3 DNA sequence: TGTGCCAGCAATGTAGGGGGCATTTACAATGAGCAGTTCTTC. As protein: CASNVGGIYNEQFF.

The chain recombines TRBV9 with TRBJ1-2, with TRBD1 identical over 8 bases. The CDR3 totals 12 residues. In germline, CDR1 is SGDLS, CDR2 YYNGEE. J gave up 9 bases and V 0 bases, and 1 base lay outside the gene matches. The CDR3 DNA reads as TGTGCCAGCAGCGTAGGACAGGGGAGCTACACCTTC. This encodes CASSVGQGSYTF.

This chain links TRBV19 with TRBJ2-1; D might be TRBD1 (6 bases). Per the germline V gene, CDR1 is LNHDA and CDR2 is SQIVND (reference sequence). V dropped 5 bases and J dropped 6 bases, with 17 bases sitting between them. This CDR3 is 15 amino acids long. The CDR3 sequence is CASSATGSDSNEQFF. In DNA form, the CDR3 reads TGTGCCAGTAGTGCAACAGGGTCAGATAGCAATGAGCAGTTCTTC. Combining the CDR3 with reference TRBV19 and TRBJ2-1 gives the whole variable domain DGGITQSPKYLFRKEGQNVTLSCEQNLNHDAMYWYRQDPGQGLRLIYYSQIVNDFQKGDIAEGYSVSREKKESFPLTVTSAQKNPTAFYLCASSATGSDSNEQFFGPGTRLTVL.

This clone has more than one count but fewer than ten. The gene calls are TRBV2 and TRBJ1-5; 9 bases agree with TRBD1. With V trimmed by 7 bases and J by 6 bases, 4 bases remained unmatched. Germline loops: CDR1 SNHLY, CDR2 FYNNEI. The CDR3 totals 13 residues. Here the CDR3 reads CASNRDRVQPQHF. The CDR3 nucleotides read TGTGCCAGCAATCGGGACAGGGTTCAGCCCCAGCATTTT.

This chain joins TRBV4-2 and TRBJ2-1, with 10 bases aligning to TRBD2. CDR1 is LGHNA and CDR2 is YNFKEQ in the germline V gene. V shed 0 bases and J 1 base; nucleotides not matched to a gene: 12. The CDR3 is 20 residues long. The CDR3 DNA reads TGTGCCAGCAGCCAAGATTCTGACAGCGGGGGGGCTTTATCCTACAATGAGCAGTTCTTC. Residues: CASSQDSDSGGALSYNEQFF.

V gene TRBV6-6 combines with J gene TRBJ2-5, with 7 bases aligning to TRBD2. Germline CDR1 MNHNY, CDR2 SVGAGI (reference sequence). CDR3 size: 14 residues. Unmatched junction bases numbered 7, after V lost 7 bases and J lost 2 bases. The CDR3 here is CASTPVGGQETQYF. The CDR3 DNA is TGTGCCAGCACCCCGGTGGGGGGGCAAGAGACCCAGTACTTC.

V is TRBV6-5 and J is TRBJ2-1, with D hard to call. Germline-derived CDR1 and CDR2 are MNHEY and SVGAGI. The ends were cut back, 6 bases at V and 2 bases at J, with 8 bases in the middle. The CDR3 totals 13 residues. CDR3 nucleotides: TGTGCCAGCAGGTTACAGACCTACAATGAGCAGTTCTTC. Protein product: CASRLQTYNEQFF.

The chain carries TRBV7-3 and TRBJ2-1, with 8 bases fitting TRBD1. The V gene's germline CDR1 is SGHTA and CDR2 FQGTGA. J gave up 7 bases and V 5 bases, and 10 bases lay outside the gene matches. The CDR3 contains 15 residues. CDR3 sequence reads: CASSPGQGGWNEQFF. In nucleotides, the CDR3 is TGTGCCAGCAGCCCAGGACAGGGTGGGTGGAATGAGCAGTTCTTC.

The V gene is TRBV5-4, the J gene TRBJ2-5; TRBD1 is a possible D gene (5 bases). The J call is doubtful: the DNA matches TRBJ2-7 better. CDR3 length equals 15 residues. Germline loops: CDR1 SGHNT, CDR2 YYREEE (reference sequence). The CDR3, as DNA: TGTGCCAGCAGCTCAGGACACGCAGAATTCTACGAGCAGTACTTC. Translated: CASSSGHAEFYEQYF.

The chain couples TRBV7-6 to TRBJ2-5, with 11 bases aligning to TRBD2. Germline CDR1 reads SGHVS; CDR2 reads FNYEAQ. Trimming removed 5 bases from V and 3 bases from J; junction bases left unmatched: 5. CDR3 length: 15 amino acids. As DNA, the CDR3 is TGTGCCAGCAGCATACTAGCGGGGGAAAAAGAGACCCAGTACTTC. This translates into CASSILAGEKETQYF.

The CDR3: CASSMSGGSTGELFF. The CDR3 DNA sequence: TGTGCCAGTAGTATGTCAGGGGGCAGCACCGGGGAGCTGTTTTTT. The J gene is TRBJ2-2, the V gene TRBV19; 8 nucleotides align to TRBD1. The V and J ends lost 3 bases and 4 bases, in that order; junction bases with no gene match: 4. CDR1 is LNHDA and CDR2 is SQIVND in the germline V gene (reference sequence). CDR3 size: 15 residues.